This T cell receptor beta chain comes out of a study of long-term antiretroviral therapy in people with HIV. The CDR3 spans 14 residues. V gave up 4 bases and J gave up 7 bases, with 13 bases separating them. Germline V gene lookup returns CDR1 LGHNA and CDR2 YSLEER. Every one of the donors gave at least one pre-ART PBMC sample and at least two post-ART PBMC samples. Investigators performed immunoSEQ version v3.0 at survey level. Profiled with immunoSEQ multiplex PCR; TCRdb holds only in-frame clones, not every one. Among approximately 25,000 clones listed, more than 85% were seen once. The material sequenced was unsorted PBMCs, taken 7.6 years after starting antiretroviral therapy. The clonotype originates from a woman aged 35 to 49 with HIV. The rearrangement joins TRBV4-3 to TRBJ1-4; TRBD1 is a possible D gene (6 bases). The CDR3 coding sequence is TGCGCCAGCAGCCCGACAACCAGGGGTGAAAAACTGTTTTTT. Encoded protein: CASSPTTRGEKLFF.